Presented here are 8 T cell receptor beta chains from one specimen sequenced in a study of shared clonotypes between healthy human individuals. Some clones are missing from TCRdb's copy, which holds only in-frame ones; the method was immunoSEQ multiplex PCR. This sample carries about 2.4 million clones, approximately 90% of them seen once, and the ten largest clones take 0.11% to 0.15%. What was sequenced was naive CD4+ T cells sorted from blood. Subset meaning: CD45RA+ positively selected. The receptors originated from a man in his late teens or twenties in good health.

This clone was seen only a few times. The same CDR3 is also encoded by other DNA sequences in this sample. V usage is TRBV6-5 and J usage is TRBJ1-1; TRBD1 might be the D (5 bases). CDR3 length: 14 amino acids. Germline CDR1 is MNHEY and CDR2 is SVGAGI. V was shortened by 5 bases and J by 0 bases, with 10 bases between the two germline ends. The CDR3 DNA reads as TGTGCCAGCAGTCCCGGGACGGTGAACACTGAAGCTTTCTTT. This codes for CASSPGTVNTEAFF.

V usage is TRBV7-9 and J usage is TRBJ1-4; TRBD1 agrees at 8 bases. CDR3 length equals 15 residues. Losses at the gene ends were 5 bases for V and 8 bases for J; bases not matched to a gene: 10. Germline values: CDR1 SEHNR, CDR2 FQNEAQ (reference sequence). The CDR3 coding sequence is TGTGCCAGCAGCCGATCGACAGGGGATGAAGAAAAACTGTTTTTT. It yields the protein CASSRSTGDEEKLFF.

In regard to this clone: Other DNA sequences of this sample code for an identical CDR3. J is TRBJ2-7 and V is TRBV6-5; 10 nucleotides agree with TRBD1. Germline assignment: CDR1 MNHEY and CDR2 SVGAGI. The CDR3 length is 14 residues. Trimming removed 1 base from V and 6 bases from J; junction bases left unmatched: 3. CDR3 nucleotides: TGTGCCAGCAGTTACTTGACAGGGGGCGCCGAGCAGTACTTC. It specifies CASSYLTGGAEQYF.

J is TRBJ1-2 and V is TRBV7-6, with unresolved D. The germline gives CDR1 SGHVS, CDR2 FNYEAQ. V lost 4 bases to trimming and J lost 0 bases, with 9 bases between them. This CDR3 spans 14 amino acids. The CDR3 DNA follows: TGTGCCAGCAGCTCGGACGGTCCTAACTATGGCTACACCTTC. It codes for CASSSDGPNYGYTF.

This chain joins TRBV7-9 and TRBJ1-2; D is unresolved. V was cut by 0 bases and J by 6 bases, with 11 bases left in between. This CDR3 is 14 amino acids long. Germline CDR1 SEHNR, CDR2 FQNEAQ (reference sequence). The CDR3 spells CASSLAAAGHGYTF. For the CDR3, the DNA is TGTGCCAGCAGCTTAGCGGCAGCTGGGCATGGCTACACCTTC.

This chain uses TRBV5-5 with TRBJ1-2, with TRBD1 identical over 8 bases. Germline CDR1 reads SGHKS; CDR2 reads YYEKEE (reference sequence). The CDR3 extends over 16 amino acids. With 0 bases clipped from V and 4 bases from J, the junction kept 8 bases outside the gene matches. CDR3 region: CASSLGPGQAFYGYTF. The CDR3 DNA follows: TGTGCCAGCAGCTTGGGCCCGGGACAGGCGTTCTATGGCTACACCTTC.

The rearrangement joins TRBV11-2 to TRBJ2-5; D is ambiguous. Trimming removed 0 bases from V and 1 base from J, with 9 bases in between. Germline lookup yields CDR1 SGHAT and CDR2 FQNNGV. The CDR3 totals 15 residues. For the CDR3, the DNA is TGTGCCAGCAGCTTAGATCGCCCGTCCCAAGAGACCCAGTACTTC. Protein sequence: CASSLDRPSQETQYF.

Of note for this clone: The sample carries other DNA sequences with the same CDR3. The chain joins TRBV9 to TRBJ2-1; 8 positions agree with TRBD1. The CDR3 runs to 15 residues. CDR1 is SGDLS and CDR2 is YYNGEE in the germline V gene. The ends lost 0 bases at V and 4 bases at J; junction bases unmatched: 3. The CDR3: CASSVAGGGYNEQFF. CDR3 bases: TGTGCCAGCAGCGTAGCAGGGGGCGGTTACAATGAGCAGTTCTTC.